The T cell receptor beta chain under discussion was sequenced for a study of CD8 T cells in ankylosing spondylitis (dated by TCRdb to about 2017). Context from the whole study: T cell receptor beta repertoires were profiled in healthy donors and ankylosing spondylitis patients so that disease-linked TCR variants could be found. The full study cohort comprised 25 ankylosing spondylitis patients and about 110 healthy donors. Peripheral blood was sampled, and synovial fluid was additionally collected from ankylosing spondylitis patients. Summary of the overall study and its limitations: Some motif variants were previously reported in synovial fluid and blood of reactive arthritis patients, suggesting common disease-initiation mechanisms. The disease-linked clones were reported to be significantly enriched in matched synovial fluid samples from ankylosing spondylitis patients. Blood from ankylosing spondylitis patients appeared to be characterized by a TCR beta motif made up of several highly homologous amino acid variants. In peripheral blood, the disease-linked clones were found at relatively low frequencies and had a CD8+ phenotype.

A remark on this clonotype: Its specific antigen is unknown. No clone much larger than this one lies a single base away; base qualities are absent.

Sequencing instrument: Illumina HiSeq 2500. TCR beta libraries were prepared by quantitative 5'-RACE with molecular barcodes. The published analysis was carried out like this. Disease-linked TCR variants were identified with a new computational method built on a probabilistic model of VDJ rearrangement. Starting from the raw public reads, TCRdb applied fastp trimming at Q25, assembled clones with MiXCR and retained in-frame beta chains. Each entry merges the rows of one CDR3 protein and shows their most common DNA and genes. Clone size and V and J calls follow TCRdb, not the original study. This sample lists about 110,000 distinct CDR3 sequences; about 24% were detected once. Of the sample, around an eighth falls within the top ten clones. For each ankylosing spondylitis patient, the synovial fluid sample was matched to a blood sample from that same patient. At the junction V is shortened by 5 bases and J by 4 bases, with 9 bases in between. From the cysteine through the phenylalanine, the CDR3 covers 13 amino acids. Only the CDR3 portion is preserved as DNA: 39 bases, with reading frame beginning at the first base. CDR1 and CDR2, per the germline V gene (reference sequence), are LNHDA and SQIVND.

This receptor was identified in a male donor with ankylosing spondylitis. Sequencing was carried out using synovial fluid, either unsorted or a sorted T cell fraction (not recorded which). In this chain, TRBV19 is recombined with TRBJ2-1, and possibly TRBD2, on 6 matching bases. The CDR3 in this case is CASSPSAYNEQFF. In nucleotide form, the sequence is TGTGCCAGTAGTCCTAGCGCATACAATGAGCAGTTCTTC. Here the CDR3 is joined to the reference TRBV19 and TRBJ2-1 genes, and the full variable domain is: DGGITQSPKYLFRKEGQNVTLSCEQNLNHDAMYWYRQDPGQGLRLIYYSQIVNDFQKGDIAEGYSVSREKKESFPLTVTSAQKNPTAFYLCASSPSAYNEQFFGPGTRLTVL.